This T cell receptor beta chain was recorded in a study of blood T cell repertoires in COVID-19 (dated by TCRdb to 2018 to 2020). About the investigation overall: Samples covering the acute and convalescent phases of COVID-19 were provided by collaborators in the United States, Italy and Spain. The prospective study material was composed of cDNA or gDNA derived from T cells, B-cell-depleted T cells, or PBMCs. Deeply sampled blood TCRbeta repertoires from subjects exposed to, actively infected with, or recovered from COVID-19 were included in the dataset. The repertoires were released in a freely available public database meant as a resource for research on the immune response to SARS-CoV-2. The samples were drawn from two sources: the first 160 participants of the ongoing ImmuneRACE study, and some 1,300 subjects contributed by 6 global collaborators. The sample metadata nearly always contained a de-identified subject ID, COVID-19 status, age in years and sex. Where available, HLA class I and class II types were taken from metadata supplied by the sample provider and were not determined by assay-based typing. The investigation overall reported the following: The amount of clinical and demographic metadata varied by source and participant and was provided uncurated.

TCRbeta CDR3 regions were amplified from genomic DNA using the immunoSEQ Assay, a bias-controlled multiplex PCR. As for the original processing: Within the assay, amplification of reference gene primers was used to estimate how many nucleated cells each sample contained. Sequence reads were collapsed and filtered to measure the absolute abundance of every unique TCRbeta CDR3 rearrangement. Productive Simpson clonality was computed per sample as the square root of Simpson's diversity index over productive rearrangements. The table comes from immuneACCESS by way of TCRdb, which keeps in-frame sequences with V and J called. Part of the clones is missing from these tables; in studies checked, under half for an unresolved V gene and the rest for unknown reasons. V, J and clone size reflect that table, while D and trimming were determined from the DNA. This sample has around 180,000 clones in its table, and approximately 85% of those were observed once. The ten largest clones take up roughly 9.8% of the sample.

Collaborating institutions collected whole blood in K2EDTA tubes following their own protocols. Collaborator samples were shipped for TCRbeta analysis as frozen whole blood, isolated PBMCs, or DNA extracted from either sample type. Worth noting for this clone: No antigen is known for it. Qualities for individual bases were not recorded, and no much larger clone is one base off.

The germline V and J ends show losses of 4 bases and 7 bases respectively, and no gene match explains 4 bases of the junction. The CDR3 runs 14 amino acids, cysteine and phenylalanine included. Only CDR3 DNA remains: 42 bases, in frame from the first base. The germline V gene gives CDR1 as SGHDT and CDR2 as YYEEEE. This receptor was identified in a woman aged 80 or over with acute or convalescent COVID-19. The sequenced sample was peripheral blood. Rearrangement joined TRBV5-6 to TRBJ1-4, with TRBD1 matching 10 junction bases. DNA sequence: TGTGCCAGCAGCACGACAGGGGGCGGTGAAAAACTGTTTTTT. Protein translation: CASSTTGGGEKLFF.